This TCR beta chain was retrieved from a study of vaccination effects on CD4 cells after COVID-19. On the study more broadly: The second dose preceded post-vaccine samples by a median of 72 days.

To note about this clone: What it binds is unknown. Other DNA sequences in this sample translate to the same CDR3.

Germline CDR1 and CDR2: SNHLY and FYNNEI. The CDR3 extends over 14 amino acids. V gave up 6 bases and J gave up 2 bases, with 12 bases separating them. Sequencing followed a ViraFEST assay step that expanded antigen-specific CD4+ T cells with viral peptide pools. Upon completion of around eleven days in culture, CD4+ T cells were isolated. All participants had two doses of either the BNT162b2 or mRNA-1273 vaccine. On day 3 and again on day 7, half the medium was replaced with IL-2 medium. Generated by immunoSEQ multiplex PCR, the TCRdb table keeps only in-frame clones and is missing some. The sample has roughly 71,000 clones, around 80% seen once; the top ten hold 1% to 1.5%.

V usage is TRBV2 and J usage is TRBJ2-3; D not resolved. The TCR comes from a human donor who received a COVID-19 vaccine. The sample was CD4+ T cells from PBMCs cultured with HCoV-229E spike peptides, taken after COVID-19 vaccination. CDR3 DNA: TGTGCCAGCAGAGATGGGCCCTCCACAGATACGCAGTATTTT. Translating gives CASRDGPSTDTQYF.